This T cell receptor (beta chain) was documented in a study of T cell responses to AZD1222 COVID-19 vaccine. J gave up 6 bases and V 6 bases, and 5 bases lay outside the gene matches. The CDR3 consists of 13 residues. Germline CDR1 is LNHDA and CDR2 is SQIVND (reference sequence). Only in-frame clones appear in the TCRdb table, and some are missing; sequencing was by immunoSEQ multiplex PCR. The sample records fewer than 120,000 clones, around nine tenths being singletons. Sequences were derived from peripheral blood, sampled 28 days after the second AZD1222 dose. The V and J genes are TRBV19 and TRBJ1-2; TRBD1 agrees at 9 bases. The receptor's source is an adult who received the AZD1222 COVID-19 vaccine. CDR3 bases: TGTGCCAGTAGAACCCGGACAGGGGATGGCTACACCTTC. Translating gives CASRTRTGDGYTF.